Listed below are T cell receptor beta chains from one sample, sequenced in a study of cytomegalovirus exposure and HLA in healthy donors. Assay used: immunoSEQ multiplex PCR; TCRdb lists only in-frame clones, some missing. Counted here are about 180,000 clones, about 77% occurring once; the ten biggest clones make up 2% to 3%. Sequences were obtained from PBMCs. Receptors were obtained from a woman in her 30s in good health and CMV-seropositive. Each CDR3 is given with its conserved first and last residue. The D gene is left open where the match is weak. A row's size may be missing; if present it is once, few, many or a size class.

v_gene	abundance	j_gene	d_gene	CDR3aa	CDR3nt
TRBV10-1	.	TRBJ2-5	.	CASSESKLETQYF	TGCGCCAGCAGTGAGTCTAAGCTAGAGACCCAGTACTTC
TRBV5-5	few	TRBJ1-5	.	CASSLGQGGNQPQHF	TGTGCCAGCAGCTTGGGCCAAGGGGGCAATCAGCCCCAGCATTTT
TRBV6-5	.	TRBJ1-6	.	CASSSVGGNSPLHF	TGTGCCAGCAGTTCCGTGGGGGGGAATTCACCCCTCCACTTT
TRBV5-4	.	TRBJ1-4	.	CASSFRVWDEKLFF	TGTGCCAGCAGCTTCAGGGTTTGGGATGAAAAACTGTTTTTT
TRBV19	.	TRBJ1-6	TRBD1	CASSLDRRASPLHF	TGTGCCAGTAGCTTGGACAGGCGAGCTTCACCCCTCCACTTT
TRBV6-5	few	TRBJ1-1	.	CASSYRREREAFF	TGTGCCAGCAGTTACCGACGGGAAAGGGAAGCTTTCTTT
TRBV10-1	.	TRBJ2-2	TRBD1	CASSRTGTGELFF	TGCGCCAGCAGTAGGACAGGGACCGGGGAGCTGTTTTTT
TRBV7-8	.	TRBJ2-7	.	CASSLGSSFGEQYF	TGTGCCAGCAGCTTAGGGTCTTCCTTCGGCGAGCAGTACTTC
TRBV19	.	TRBJ2-5	TRBD1	CASSIDRGTGQETQYF	TGTGCCAGTAGTATAGATCGGGGGACAGGCCAAGAGACCCAGTACTTC
TRBV5-6	.	TRBJ2-3	.	CASSFLWESRTDTQYF	.
TRBV5-1	.	TRBJ1-2	TRBD1	CASSYSGTGASYGYTF	TGCGCCAGCAGCTACTCCGGGACAGGGGCCTCCTATGGCTACACCTTC
TRBV19	few	TRBJ1-4	.	CASGGERINEKLFF	TGTGCCAGCGGGGGGGAAAGGATAAATGAAAAACTGTTTTTT
TRBV7-2	.	TRBJ1-5	.	CASSLLQDQPQHF	TGTGCCAGCAGCTTACTTCAGGATCAGCCCCAGCATTTT
TRBV4-2	.	TRBJ2-5	TRBD2	CASSQVGEGRQETQYF	TGTGCCAGCAGCCAAGTCGGGGAGGGAAGGCAAGAGACCCAGTACTTC
TRBV11-2	.	TRBJ1-6	.	CASSFGGRNSPLHF	TGTGCCAGCAGCTTCGGGGGTAGGAATTCACCCCTCCACTTT
TRBV7-8	.	TRBJ2-5	.	CASSLTAGFQPTQYF	TGTGCCAGCAGCTTAACAGCAGGGTTCCAGCCGACCCAGTACTTC
TRBV6-1	.	TRBJ2-5	TRBD2	CASSAGGGPKTQYF	TGTGCCAGCAGTGCTGGGGGGGGACCAAAGACCCAGTACTTC
TRBV7-2	.	TRBJ1-2	TRBD1	CASSLDRTGRYGYTF	TGTGCCAGCAGCTTAGACAGGACAGGGAGGTATGGCTACACCTTC
TRBV7-9	.	TRBJ2-2	.	CASSLGDSQHRELFF	TGTGCCAGCAGCTTAGGCGACAGCCAACACCGGGAGCTGTTTTTT
TRBV7-9	.	TRBJ2-1	.	CASSLSNEQFF	TGTGCCAGCAGCTTATCGAATGAGCAGTTCTTC
TRBV6-6	.	TRBJ1-1	TRBD1	CASSYPGQGDPEAFF	TGTGCCAGCAGTTACCCGGGACAGGGGGACCCTGAAGCTTTCTTT
TRBV7-9	.	TRBJ1-2	TRBD1	CASSSNGQGAIDYGYTF	TGTGCCAGCAGCTCCAACGGACAGGGGGCGATTGACTATGGCTACACCTTC
TRBV9	.	TRBJ2-7	TRBD1	CASSPRQGSSYEQYF	TGTGCCAGCAGCCCCCGACAGGGGAGCTCCTACGAGCAGTACTTC
TRBV28	.	TRBJ1-5	TRBD1	CASTSVPGQGARQPQHF	TGTGCCAGCACTTCCGTCCCGGGACAGGGGGCGCGGCAGCCCCAGCATTTT
TRBV4-1	few	TRBJ1-3	.	CASSQEGQSGNTIYF	TGCGCCAGCAGCCAGGAAGGACAGTCTGGAAACACCATATATTTT
TRBV28	.	TRBJ1-5	.	CASSLGPYSNQPQHF	TGTGCCAGCAGTCTGGGCCCGTATAGCAATCAGCCCCAGCATTTT
TRBV5-1	.	TRBJ2-1	.	CASSVQGFSSYNEQFF	TGCGCCAGCAGTGTACAGGGATTCTCCTCCTACAATGAGCAGTTCTTC
TRBV4-1	few	TRBJ2-7	TRBD1	CASSLRTGGDYEQYF	TGCGCCAGCAGCCTACGGACAGGGGGCGACTACGAGCAGTACTTC
TRBV23-1	few	TRBJ1-3	TRBD1	CASSRSNRGCRNTIYF	TGCGCCAGCAGTCGGTCCAACAGGGGCTGTAGAAACACCATATATTTT
TRBV19	.	TRBJ2-1	.	CASRTADSYNEQFF	TGTGCCAGTAGAACGGCGGACTCCTACAATGAGCAGTTCTTC
TRBV2	.	TRBJ2-7	.	CASSARGHSYEQYF	TGTGCCAGCAGTGCAAGGGGACACTCCTACGAGCAGTACTTC
TRBV4-3	.	TRBJ1-2	TRBD1	CASSQDRGIFYGYTF	TGCGCCAGCAGCCAGGACAGGGGGATTTTCTATGGCTACACCTTC
TRBV28	.	TRBJ2-3	.	CASSSGYRDTQYF	TGTGCCAGCAGTTCAGGGTACCGGGATACGCAGTATTTT
TRBV7-9	.	TRBJ2-7	.	CASSAGRGLYKYEQYF	TGTGCCAGCAGCGCAGGGCGGGGGCTATACAAATACGAGCAGTACTTC
TRBV4-3	few	TRBJ2-7	TRBD2	CASSQGNSGVYEQYF	TGCGCCAGCAGCCAAGGAAATAGCGGGGTCTACGAGCAGTACTTC
TRBV5-4	.	TRBJ1-5	.	CASSLDADSNQPQHF	TGTGCCAGCAGCTTGGACGCAGATAGCAATCAGCCCCAGCATTTT
TRBV5-8	.	TRBJ1-5	TRBD1	CASSLRTGVQPQHF	TGTGCCAGCAGCTTGAGGACAGGGGTTCAGCCCCAGCATTTT
TRBV6-5	.	TRBJ2-7	TRBD1	CASHRTGGHEQYF	TGTGCCAGCCATAGGACAGGAGGCCACGAGCAGTACTTC
TRBV9	few	TRBJ2-1	TRBD2	CASSVTSLSNEQFF	TGTGCCAGCAGCGTGACTAGCCTCAGCAATGAGCAGTTCTTC
TRBV28	.	TRBJ1-1	.	CASSRPGTEAFF	TGTGCCAGCAGCCGACCGGGGACTGAAGCTTTCTTT
TRBV2	.	TRBJ2-7	TRBD2	CASSASGGLYEQYF	TGTGCCAGCAGTGCTAGCGGGGGGCTGTACGAGCAGTACTTC
TRBV4-1	.	TRBJ2-5	.	CASSHRSPEETQYF	TGCGCCAGCAGCCACAGGTCCCCCGAGGAGACCCAGTACTTC
TRBV5-1	.	TRBJ2-2	.	CASSLGGTGNTGELFF	TGCGCCAGCAGCTTGGGGGGGACTGGGAACACCGGGGAGCTGTTTTTT
TRBV5-1	.	TRBJ1-2	TRBD1	CASSLGQGGGYTF	TGCGCCAGCAGCTTAGGACAGGGCGGGGGCTACACCTTC
TRBV7-3	.	TRBJ2-5	TRBD2	CASSPSGGRETQYF	TGTGCCAGCAGCCCTAGCGGGGGACGCGAGACCCAGTACTTC
TRBV6-5	few	TRBJ2-5	.	CASRGVQETQYF	TGTGCCAGCAGAGGGGTCCAAGAGACCCAGTACTTC
TRBV7-9	.	TRBJ1-6	.	CSSSLIRQGHSPLHF	TGTTCCAGCAGCTTGATCCGCCAGGGGCATTCACCCCTCCACTTT
TRBV4-1	few	TRBJ2-3	TRBD2	CASSHLRGGARDTQYF	TGCGCCAGCAGCCATCTTCGCGGGGGGGCGCGGGATACGCAGTATTTT
TRBV5-1	.	TRBJ2-2	TRBD1	CASSPTGGTGELFF	TGCGCCAGCAGCCCGACAGGGGGCACCGGGGAGCTGTTTTTT
TRBV7-8	.	TRBJ2-3	.	CASSLATLGRESTDTQYF	TGTGCCAGCAGCTTAGCTACTCTGGGGCGGGAAAGCACAGATACGCAGTATTTT
TRBV18	.	TRBJ2-5	TRBD2	CASSPRGLAGKETQYF	TGTGCCAGCTCACCCCGTGGACTAGCGGGGAAAGAGACCCAGTACTTC
TRBV7-2	.	TRBJ2-7	.	CASSVWDSREQYF	TGTGCCAGCAGCGTTTGGGACTCCCGAGAGCAGTACTTC
TRBV7-3	few	TRBJ1-1	TRBD1	CASSSRTGPNTEAFF	TGTGCCAGCAGCTCCAGGACAGGGCCCAACACTGAAGCTTTCTTT
TRBV7-9	.	TRBJ2-1	TRBD1	CASSLGQGSSSYNEQFF	TGTGCCAGCAGCCTTGGACAGGGGTCGAGCTCCTACAATGAGCAGTTCTTC